This record looks at one T cell receptor beta chain sequence and its context. The antigen remains unidentified. The sample belongs to a study of vaccination and CD4 T cells after COVID-19. Overall study findings and caveats: Researchers report that a median 86.3% of reactive clones in convalescent patients surfaced only post-vaccination.

Noted treatment: roughly nine-day PBMC culture with coronavirus spike peptide pools or control peptides (ViraFEST assay). Once obtained from cultured CD4+ T cells, the DNA was sequenced using the Oncomine TCR Beta short-read assay. TCRdb called the PCR reads again in MiXCR, with one record for every CDR3 protein. The sample includes 10,000 to 13,000 distinct CDR3 sequences, 64% of them seen just once. This CDR3 has 14 amino acids. Germline V gives CDR1 LNHDA, CDR2 SQIVND (reference sequence). The J segment lost 2 bases and the V segment lost 6 bases, leaving 0 bases of the junction unmatched. The specimen sequenced was CD4+ T cells from blood, cultured in vitro. The clonotype comes from a human donor who had recovered from COVID-19. The V call is TRBV19, the J call TRBJ2-1; 11 bases are a match to TRBD2. CDR3 loop: CASRTSGTYNEQFF. For the CDR3, the DNA is TGTGCCAGTAGGACTAGCGGGACCTACAATGAGCAGTTCTTC.